This T cell receptor beta chain appears in the sequencing data of a study of shared clonotypes between healthy human individuals. In the study overall: The donors, a couple of women and a few men, were aged 18 to 49.

The assay was immunoSEQ multiplex PCR, and TCRdb's table has in-frame clones only and misses some. The profile shows about 2,200,000 clones, 85% to 95% of them singletons. CD45RO-negative, CCR7-positively selected cells formed the naive CD8 fraction, excluding terminally differentiated effector memory CD45RA+ cells. The CDR3 spans 14 residues. Germline lookup yields CDR1 MNHEY and CDR2 SMNVEV (reference sequence). Trimming took 9 bases from V and 2 from J; bases not matched to a gene: 6. Sequenced input: naive CD8+ T cells from PBMCs. The rearrangement uses TRBV27 and TRBJ1-1; 10 bases fit TRBD1. This receptor was taken from a man in his late teens or twenties in good health. Some clones in this sample may be carry-over from other donors' samples. In DNA form, the CDR3 reads TGTGCCAGGGGGACAGGGGTGCCAAACACTGAAGCTTTCTTT. This codes for CARGTGVPNTEAFF.